This TCR beta chain was recovered during a study of T cell responses to AZD1222 COVID-19 vaccine. Study results and limitations: Sampling that yielded the repertoires occurred only after the peak T cell response.

Note on this clone: Its antigen is undetermined.

Germline CDR1 is MRHNA and CDR2 is SNTAGT. V lost 3 bases to trimming and J lost 5 bases, with 10 bases between them. CDR3 length: 13 amino acids. Data came from immunoSEQ multiplex PCR; TCRdb stores just in-frame clones and leaves some out. This table holds about 100,000 clones, approximately 92% found once. The TCR sequence derives from an adult in good health. The sequencing here drew on peripheral blood, taken on day 0 of AZD1222 vaccination. The genes are TRBV6-4 and TRBJ1-1; D possibly corresponds to TRBD1 (6 bases). The CDR3 loop reads CASSEGAGTEAFF. CDR3 DNA: TGTGCCAGCAGTGAGGGGGCTGGAACTGAAGCTTTCTTT.